These 11 T cell receptor beta chains were all obtained from the same sample, sequenced in a study of response to subunit inactivated influenza vaccine. TCRdb re-analysed the RT-PCR reads in MiXCR, keeping a single row per CDR3 protein. The sample has 450,000 to 600,000 distinct CDR3 sequences; around 7.9% are singletons. The sequencing here drew on PBMCs from blood, taken 23 to 25 months after vaccination. These receptors were obtained from a man between 50 and 69 years old who received an inactivated influenza vaccine.

The rearrangement links TRBV2 to TRBJ2-3; TRBD2 agrees at 8 bases. V gave up 5 bases and J gave up 0 bases; unmatched junction bases: 4. Looked up from germline, CDR1 is SNHLY and CDR2 is FYNNEI. This CDR3 has 15 residues. CDR3 loop: CASSLQRGSTDTQYF. The CDR3 region has the DNA TGTGCCAGCAGTCTACAGCGGGGGAGCACAGATACGCAGTATTTT.

This clonotype showed up just a few times. The chain links TRBV20-1 to TRBJ1-4, with D possibly matching TRBD1 (6 bases). The V end lost 5 bases, the J end lost 8 bases, and 21 bases lay between the germline ends. This CDR3 contains 15 residues. Germline CDR1 and CDR2: DFQATT and SNEGSKA (reference sequence). In DNA, the CDR3 is TGCAGTGCTGAGGGGATTTTGGCTGGGGGCGAAAAACTGTTTTTT. Translated: CSAEGILAGGEKLFF.

V gene TRBV7-9 combines with J gene TRBJ2-7, with TRBD1 identical over 8 bases. CDR1 and CDR2 from the germline V gene are SEHNR and FQNEAQ (reference sequence). CDR3 length equals 15 residues. V lost 5 bases and J lost 3; bases outside the gene matches: 9. CDR3 DNA sequence: TGTGCCAGCAGCGGAGTGACAGGGGTGAGCTACGAGCAGTACTTC. Amino acid sequence: CASSGVTGVSYEQYF.

The sample holds a few counts of this clonotype. This chain joins TRBV29-1 and TRBJ2-1; tentative D call: TRBD1 (5 bases). CDR1 and CDR2 from the germline V gene are SQVTM and ANQGSEA. The CDR3 sequence is 14 residues long. V was cut by 7 bases and J by 3 bases, with 16 bases left in between. Here the CDR3 reads CSARGPGFYNEQFF. The CDR3, as DNA: TGCAGCGCAAGGGGCCCCGGATTCTACAATGAGCAGTTCTTC.

The chain joins TRBV20-1 to TRBJ2-7, with TRBD1 identical over 8 bases. J gave up 3 bases and V 2 bases, and 6 bases lay outside the gene matches. CDR3 length: 14 residues. Germline CDR1 and CDR2: DFQATT and SNEGSKA (reference sequence). Here the CDR3 reads CSARFLGQGYEQYF. CDR3 in DNA: TGCAGTGCTAGATTCCTTGGACAGGGCTACGAGCAGTACTTC.

V usage is TRBV6-2 or TRBV6-3 and J usage is TRBJ2-6, with TRBD1 as a possible D gene (6 bases). The CDR3 is made up of 19 amino acids. The V end lost 1 base, the J end lost 0 bases, and 16 bases lay between the germline ends. Germline CDR1 and CDR2: MNHEY and SVGEGT. DNA of the CDR3: TGTGCCAGCAGTTACTTCAGGGGTCTAGGTTTCTCTGGGGCCAACGTCCTGACTTTC. Amino acids: CASSYFRGLGFSGANVLTF.

V gene TRBV7-6 combines with J gene TRBJ1-4; weak D call: TRBD1 (5 bases). The CDR3 consists of 14 residues. V lost 2 bases, J lost 12 bases, and 16 bases lay in between. Looked up from germline, CDR1 is SGHVS and CDR2 is FNYEAQ. The DNA for the CDR3 is TGTGCCAGCAGCTTATCATTCGTAGGGACGGAACTGTTTTTT. Protein sequence: CASSLSFVGTELFF. Filled out from reference TRBV7-6 and TRBJ1-4, the complete variable domain reads GAGVSQSPRYKVTKRGQDVALRCDPISGHVSLYWYRQALGQGPEFLTYFNYEAQQDKSGLPNDRFSAERPEGSISTLTIQRTEQRDSAMYRCASSLSFVGTELFFGSGTQLSVL.

The chain couples TRBV25-1 to TRBJ1-2; D is perhaps TRBD1 (6 bases). CDR3 size: 11 residues. The germline V gene has CDR1 MGHDK and CDR2 SYGVNS. V was clipped by 7 bases and J by 4 bases, with 7 bases between them. The CDR3 sequence is CASTDSYGYTF. CDR3 bases: TGTGCCAGCACGGACAGCTATGGCTACACCTTC.

At least ten counts were recorded for this clonotype. This rearrangement joins TRBV6-2 or TRBV6-3 to TRBJ1-5; 8 nucleotides agree with TRBD1. Trimming cost V 6 bases and J 1 base; bases outside gene matches: 8. This CDR3 is built from 16 residues. Germline loops: CDR1 MNHEY, CDR2 SVGEGT. The CDR3 nucleotides are TGTGCCAGCAGCCCGGACAGGGTGGAAAGCAATCAGCCCCAGCATTTT. Protein product: CASSPDRVESNQPQHF.

This clonotype has a single count. The chain employs TRBV5-1 and TRBJ2-1; D may be TRBD2 (6 bases). Trimming removed 4 bases from V and 7 bases from J, with 12 bases in between. The CDR3 consists of 13 residues. Germline V gene lookup returns CDR1 SGHRS and CDR2 YFSETQ. The CDR3 DNA reads as TGCGCCAGCAGCGTGACGGGGAGGAATGAGCAGTTCTTC. The encoded protein is CASSVTGRNEQFF.

This clonotype was seen a few times. V and J are TRBV5-1 and TRBJ1-4, with a tentative D call TRBD1 (6 bases). Trimming took 4 bases from V and 6 from J, leaving 16 bases between them. CDR1 is SGHRS and CDR2 is YFSETQ in the germline V gene. The CDR3 spans 15 residues. For the CDR3, the DNA is TGCGCCAGCAGCCCCGGGGGGGGCGGGGATGAAAAACTGTTTTTT. As protein: CASSPGGGGDEKLFF.